These 18 T cell receptor beta chains share one sample of origin, sequenced in a study of monozygotic twins with inflammatory bowel disease. TCRdb re-called the 5' RACE reads, yielding one record per CDR3 amino acid sequence without DNA. The sample includes about 150,000 distinct CDR3 sequences. The sequenced material came from blood. The receptors stem from a human donor with ulcerative colitis or Crohn's disease, or a healthy co-twin of an affected twin (not recorded which).

The chain has TRBV3-1 and TRBJ2-3; TCRdb names TRBD2, which stays unverified in the absence of DNA. The CDR3 length is 17 residues. CDR1 is LGHDT, CDR2 YNNKEL, per germline (reference sequence). The CDR3: CASSPPNEREGADTQYF.

This sequence joins TRBV4-3 and TRBJ2-1. Germline assignment: CDR1 LGHNA and CDR2 YSLEER. The CDR3 runs 14 residues. CDR3 amino acids: CASSQGSGNNEQFF.

The CDR3 sequence: CASITTGMGTEAFF. The V gene is TRBV12-3 or TRBV12-4, the J gene TRBJ1-1; TCRdb designates TRBD1, a call that cannot be tested without DNA. The CDR3 covers 14 residues.

This chain links TRBV20-1 with TRBJ2-3; checking the TCRdb D call of TRBD2 is not possible without DNA. Germline values: CDR1 DFQATT, CDR2 SNEGSKA (reference sequence). This CDR3 is 15 amino acids long. This CDR3 is CSARPPAGGTDTQYF.

The chain employs TRBV12-3 or TRBV12-4 and TRBJ2-7; TCRdb proposes TRBD2, but this gene call is untestable without DNA. This CDR3 is built from 14 residues. The CDR3 loop reads CASSILAGTYEQYF.

CDR3 sequence reads: CASNVQGTYEQYF. J is TRBJ2-7 and V is TRBV2; TCRdb lists TRBD1, though no DNA is available to test this call. The germline V gene encodes CDR1 SNHLY and CDR2 FYNNEI. This CDR3 contains 13 residues.

This chain uses TRBV5-5 with TRBJ1-1; the TCRdb call, TRBD1, lacks DNA for checking. This CDR3 has 13 residues. Germline-derived CDR1 and CDR2 are SGHKS and YYEKEE (reference sequence). Here the CDR3 reads CASSLTGLTEAFF.

The V gene is TRBV5-5, the J gene TRBJ2-3. Germline V gene data show CDR1 as SGHKS and CDR2 as YYEKEE (reference sequence). CDR3 length: 16 amino acids. The CDR3 is CASSYPRDYSTDTQYF. Complete variable domain (other parts from reference TRBV5-5 and TRBJ2-3): DAGVTQSPTHLIKTRGQQVTLRCSPISGHKSVSWYQQVLGQGPQFIFQYYEKEERGRGNFPDRFSARQFPNYSSELNVNALLLGDSALYLCASSYPRDYSTDTQYFGPGTRLTVL.

The chain has TRBV28 and TRBJ2-3; TCRdb outputs TRBD1, but without DNA this stays unchecked. The CDR3 loop spans 17 amino acids. Germline-derived CDR1 and CDR2 are MDHEN and SYDVKM. This CDR3 reads CASSTHKGASGTDTQYF.

The chain carries TRBV3-1 and TRBJ2-7; TCRdb's D gene call, TRBD1, goes unchecked for lack of DNA. Germline lookup yields CDR1 LGHDT and CDR2 YNNKEL (reference sequence). The CDR3 is 14 amino acids. CDR3 region: CASSSGGARTEQYF.

The chain couples TRBV12-3 or TRBV12-4 to TRBJ1-1; TCRdb's D call, TRBD1, is unchecked because there is no DNA. The CDR3 has 14 amino acids. CDR3 region: CASSPSGTRTEAFF.

The chain recombines TRBV20-1 with TRBJ2-1; as DNA is missing, the TRBD2 call by TCRdb cannot be tested. Germline loops: CDR1 DFQATT, CDR2 SNEGSKA (reference sequence). This CDR3 has 17 amino acids. CDR3 amino acids: CSASNGLAGRSYNEQFF.

The J gene is TRBJ2-1, the V gene TRBV7-9; TCRdb picks TRBD2, but there is no DNA to check that call. The CDR3 is made up of 15 amino acids. Germline lookup yields CDR1 SEHNR and CDR2 FQNEAQ (reference sequence). The CDR3 is CASSFTSGTRNEQFF.

The rearrangement links TRBV7-3 to TRBJ2-3; without DNA, the TCRdb call of TRBD2 cannot be checked. The germline V gene has CDR1 SGHTA and CDR2 FQGTGA. CDR3 length: 16 residues. The CDR3 spells CASSPRLAGREDTQYF.

V gene TRBV5-1 combines with J gene TRBJ2-1; with no DNA, the TCRdb D assignment of TRBD1 cannot be verified. CDR1 SGHRS and CDR2 YFSETQ come from the germline V gene. This CDR3 has 18 residues. This CDR3 is CASSLLGSPGPLTDEQFF.

The V gene is TRBV10-3, the J gene TRBJ1-2; absent DNA, TCRdb's TRBD1 call cannot be checked. The CDR3 length is 15 residues. Germline assignment: CDR1 ENHRY and CDR2 SYGVKD. CDR3 in amino acids: CAISERGRQNYGYTF.

The chain is built from TRBV19 and TRBJ2-2; as DNA is missing, the TRBD1 call by TCRdb cannot be tested. The germline V gene has CDR1 LNHDA and CDR2 SQIVND (reference sequence). CDR3 length: 14 amino acids. The CDR3 is CASSMSQDTGELFF.

The chain combines TRBV7-2 with TRBJ2-7. CDR1 is SGHTA and CDR2 is FQGNSA in the germline V gene. This CDR3 is 14 amino acids long. The CDR3 spells CASSNSVFSYEQYF.